This T cell receptor (beta chain) was identified in a study of blood T cell repertoires in COVID-19. Here immunoSEQ multiplex PCR was the method, and the copy in TCRdb shows in-frame clones only, minus some. The data contain under 80,000 clones, approximately 86% of them singletons. Sequencing was done on a sample of peripheral blood. The TCR comes from a man in his 70s with acute or convalescent COVID-19.

CDR3 sequence (DNA): TGTGCCAGCAGTTACGACAGGGCCTACGAGCAGTACTTC. It codes for CASSYDRAYEQYF. This sequence joins TRBV6-2 or TRBV6-3 and TRBJ2-7, with 7 nucleotides matching TRBD1. Germline CDR1 MNHEY, CDR2 SVGEGT. The CDR3 sequence is 13 residues long. The V gene end was trimmed by 2 bases and the J gene end by 2 bases; junction bases not matched to a gene: 0.